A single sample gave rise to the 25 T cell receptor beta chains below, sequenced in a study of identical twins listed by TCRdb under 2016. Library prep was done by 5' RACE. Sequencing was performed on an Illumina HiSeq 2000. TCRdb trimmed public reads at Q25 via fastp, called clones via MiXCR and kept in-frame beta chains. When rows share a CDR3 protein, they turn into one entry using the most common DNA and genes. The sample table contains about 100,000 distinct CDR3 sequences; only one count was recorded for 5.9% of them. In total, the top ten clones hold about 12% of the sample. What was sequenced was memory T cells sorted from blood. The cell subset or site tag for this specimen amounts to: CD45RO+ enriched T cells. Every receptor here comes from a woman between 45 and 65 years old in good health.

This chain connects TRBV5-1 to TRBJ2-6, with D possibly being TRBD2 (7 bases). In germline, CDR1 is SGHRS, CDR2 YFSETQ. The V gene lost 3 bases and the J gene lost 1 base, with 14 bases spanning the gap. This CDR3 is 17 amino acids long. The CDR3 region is CASSWSGGLSGANVLTF. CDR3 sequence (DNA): TGCGCCAGCAGCTGGTCGGGGGGCCTTTCTGGGGCCAACGTCCTGACTTTC.

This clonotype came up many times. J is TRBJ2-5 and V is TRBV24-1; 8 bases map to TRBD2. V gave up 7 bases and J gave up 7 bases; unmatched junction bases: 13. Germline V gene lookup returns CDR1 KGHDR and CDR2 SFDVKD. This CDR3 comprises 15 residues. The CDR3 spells CATRSGSGARGTQYF. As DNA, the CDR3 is TGTGCCACCAGATCAGGTAGCGGGGCTCGGGGGACCCAGTACTTC.

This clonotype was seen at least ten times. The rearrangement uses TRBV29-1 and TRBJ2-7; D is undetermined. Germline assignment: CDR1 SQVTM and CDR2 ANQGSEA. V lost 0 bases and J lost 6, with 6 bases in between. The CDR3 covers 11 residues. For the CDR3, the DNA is TGCAGCGTTGAAGAAGGGTCCGAGCAGTACTTC. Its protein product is CSVEEGSEQYF.

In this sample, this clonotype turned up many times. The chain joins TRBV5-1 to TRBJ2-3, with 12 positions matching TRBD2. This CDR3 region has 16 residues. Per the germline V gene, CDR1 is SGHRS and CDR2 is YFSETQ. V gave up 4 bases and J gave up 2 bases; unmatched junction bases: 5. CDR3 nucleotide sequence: TGCGCCAGCAGCACCGGACTAGCGGGAAACACAGATACGCAGTATTTT. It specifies CASSTGLAGNTDTQYF.

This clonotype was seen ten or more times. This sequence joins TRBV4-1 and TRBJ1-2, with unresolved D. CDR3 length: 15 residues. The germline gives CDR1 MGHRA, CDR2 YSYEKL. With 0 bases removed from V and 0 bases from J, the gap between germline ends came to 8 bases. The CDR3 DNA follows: TGCGCCAGCAGCCAAGAGGAGAGCGCTAACTATGGCTACACCTTC. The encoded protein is CASSQEESANYGYTF.

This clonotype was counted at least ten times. The CDR3 here is CATSRDRLAGGRGEQFF. For the CDR3, the DNA is TGTGCCACCAGCAGAGACAGACTAGCGGGAGGGAGGGGTGAGCAGTTCTTC. V gene TRBV15 combines with J gene TRBJ2-1; 14 bases fit TRBD2. The V gene's germline CDR1 is LNHNV and CDR2 YYDKDF (reference sequence). The ends lost 0 bases at V and 9 bases at J; junction bases unmatched: 7. This CDR3 has 17 residues. Variable domain in full (rest from reference TRBV15 and TRBJ2-1): DAMVIQNPRYQVTQFGKPVTLSCSQTLNHNVMYWYQQKSSQAPKLLFHYYDKDFNNEADTPDNFQSRRPNTSFCFLDIRSPGLGDTAMYLCATSRDRLAGGRGEQFFGPGTRLTVL.

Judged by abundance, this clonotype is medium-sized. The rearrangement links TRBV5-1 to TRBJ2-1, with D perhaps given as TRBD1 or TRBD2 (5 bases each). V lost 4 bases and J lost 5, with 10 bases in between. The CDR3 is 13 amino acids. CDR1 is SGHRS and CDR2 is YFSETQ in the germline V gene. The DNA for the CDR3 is TGCGCCAGCAGCCAAGGGACGAACAATGAGCAGTTCTTC. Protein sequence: CASSQGTNNEQFF.

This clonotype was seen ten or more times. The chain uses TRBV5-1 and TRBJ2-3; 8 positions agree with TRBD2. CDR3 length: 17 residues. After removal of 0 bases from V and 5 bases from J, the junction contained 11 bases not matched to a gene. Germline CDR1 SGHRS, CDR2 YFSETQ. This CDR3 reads CASSLGLATTWRDTQYF. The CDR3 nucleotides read TGCGCCAGCAGCTTGGGACTAGCGACGACGTGGAGAGATACGCAGTATTTT. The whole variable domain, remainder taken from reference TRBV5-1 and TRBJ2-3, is KAGVTQTPRYLIKTRGQQVTLSCSPISGHRSVSWYQQTPGQGLQFLFEYFSETQRNKGNFPGRFSGRQFSNSRSEMNVSTLELGDSALYLCASSLGLATTWRDTQYFGPGTRLTVL.

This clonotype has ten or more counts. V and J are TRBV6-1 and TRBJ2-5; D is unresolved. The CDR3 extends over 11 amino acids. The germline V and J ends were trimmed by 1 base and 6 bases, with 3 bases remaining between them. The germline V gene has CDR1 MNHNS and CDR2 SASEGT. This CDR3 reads CASSEVQTQYF. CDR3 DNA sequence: TGTGCCAGCAGTGAAGTTCAGACCCAGTACTTC.

CDR3 nucleotide sequence: TGTGCCAGCAGCTTAGGGACAGCCCGCACAGATACGCAGTATTTT. Protein: CASSLGTARTDTQYF. The gene calls are TRBV7-8 and TRBJ2-3; the D gene is possibly TRBD1 (6 bases). The germline gives CDR1 SGHVS, CDR2 FQNEAQ. The CDR3 has 15 residues. V was trimmed by 1 base and J by 1 base, leaving 9 bases between them.

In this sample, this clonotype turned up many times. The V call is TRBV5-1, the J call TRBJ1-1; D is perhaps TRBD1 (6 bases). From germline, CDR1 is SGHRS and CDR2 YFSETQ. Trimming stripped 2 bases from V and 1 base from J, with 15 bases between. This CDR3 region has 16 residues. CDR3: CASSFSETGGNTEAFF. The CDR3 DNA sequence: TGCGCCAGCAGCTTCTCCGAGACAGGTGGGAACACTGAAGCTTTCTTT.

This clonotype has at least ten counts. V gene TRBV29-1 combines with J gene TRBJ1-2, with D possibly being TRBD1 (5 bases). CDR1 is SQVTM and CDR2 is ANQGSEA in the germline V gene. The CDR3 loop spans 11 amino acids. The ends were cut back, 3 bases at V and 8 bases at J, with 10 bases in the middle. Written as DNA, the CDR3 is TGCAGCGTTGATTGGGGGGGAGGCTACACCTTC. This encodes CSVDWGGGYTF.

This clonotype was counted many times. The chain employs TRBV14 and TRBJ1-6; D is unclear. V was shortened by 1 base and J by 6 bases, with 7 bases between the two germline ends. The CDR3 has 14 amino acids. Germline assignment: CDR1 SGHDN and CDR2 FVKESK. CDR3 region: CASSQGSRNSPLHF. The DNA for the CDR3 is TGTGCCAGCAGCCAAGGTTCTCGTAATTCACCCCTCCACTTT.

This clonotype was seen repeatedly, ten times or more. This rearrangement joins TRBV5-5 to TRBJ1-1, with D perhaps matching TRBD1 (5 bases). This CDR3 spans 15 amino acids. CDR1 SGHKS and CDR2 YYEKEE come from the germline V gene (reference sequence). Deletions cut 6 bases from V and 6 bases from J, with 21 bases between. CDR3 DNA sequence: TGTGCCAGCACCCCTGGGGGGGGTAATGGCGCTGAAGCTTTCTTT. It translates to CASTPGGGNGAEAFF.

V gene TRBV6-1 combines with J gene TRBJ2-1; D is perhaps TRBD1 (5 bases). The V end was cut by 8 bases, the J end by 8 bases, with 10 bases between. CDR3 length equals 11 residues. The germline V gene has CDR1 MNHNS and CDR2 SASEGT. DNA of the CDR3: TGTGCCAGCGGGAAAGGGGATGAGCAGTTCTTC. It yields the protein CASGKGDEQFF.

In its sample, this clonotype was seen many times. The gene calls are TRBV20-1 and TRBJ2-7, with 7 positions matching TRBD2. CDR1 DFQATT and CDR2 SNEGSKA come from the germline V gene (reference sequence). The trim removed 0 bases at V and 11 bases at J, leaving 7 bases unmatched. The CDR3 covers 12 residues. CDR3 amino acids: CSAREGEGVEYV. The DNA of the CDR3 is TGCAGTGCTAGAGAGGGGGAGGGTGTGGAGTACGTC.

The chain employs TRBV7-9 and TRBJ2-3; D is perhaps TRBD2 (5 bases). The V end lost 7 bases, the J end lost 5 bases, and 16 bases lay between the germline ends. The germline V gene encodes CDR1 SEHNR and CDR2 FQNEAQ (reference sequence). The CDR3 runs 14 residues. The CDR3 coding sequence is TGTGCCAGCAAAGTCAGGACTGCTCGAGATACGCAGTATTTT. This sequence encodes CASKVRTARDTQYF. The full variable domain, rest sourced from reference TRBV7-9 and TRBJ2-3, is DTGVSQNPRHKITKRGQNVTFRCDPISEHNRLYWYRQTLGQGPEFLTYFQNEAQLEKSRLLSDRFSAERPKGSFSTLEIQRTEQGDSAMYLCASKVRTARDTQYFGPGTRLTVL.

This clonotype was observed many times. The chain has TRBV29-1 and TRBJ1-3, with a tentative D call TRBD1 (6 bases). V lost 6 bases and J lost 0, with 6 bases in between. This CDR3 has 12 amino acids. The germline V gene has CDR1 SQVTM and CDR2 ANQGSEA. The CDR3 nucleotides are TGCAGCGTGACAGGCTCTGGAAACACCATATATTTT. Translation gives CSVTGSGNTIYF. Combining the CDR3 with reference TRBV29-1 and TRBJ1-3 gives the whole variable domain SAVISQKPSRDICQRGTSLTIQCQVDSQVTMMFWYRQQPGQSLTLIATANQGSEATYESGFVIDKFPISRPNLTFSTLTVSNMSPEDSSIYLCSVTGSGNTIYFGEGSWLTVV.

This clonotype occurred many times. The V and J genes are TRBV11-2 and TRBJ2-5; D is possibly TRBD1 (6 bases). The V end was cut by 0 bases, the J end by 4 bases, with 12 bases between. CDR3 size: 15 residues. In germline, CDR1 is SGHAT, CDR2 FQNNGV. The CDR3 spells CASSLDSGASETQYF. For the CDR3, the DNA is TGTGCCAGCAGCTTAGATTCAGGGGCCTCAGAGACCCAGTACTTC. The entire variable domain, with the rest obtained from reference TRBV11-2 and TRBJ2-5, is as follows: EAGVAQSPRYKIIEKRQSVAFWCNPISGHATLYWYQQILGQGPKLLIQFQNNGVVDDSQLPKDRFSAERLKGVDSTLKIQPAKLEDSAVYLCASSLDSGASETQYFGPGTRLLVL.

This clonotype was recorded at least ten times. CDR3 protein: CSVELAGGQQYV. As DNA, the CDR3 is TGCAGCGTTGAACTAGCGGGAGGTCAGCAGTACGTC. V and J are TRBV29-1 and TRBJ2-7, with 11 nucleotides matching TRBD2. Germline CDR1 reads SQVTM; CDR2 reads ANQGSEA. The CDR3 runs 12 residues. Trimming took 2 bases from V and 8 from J; bases not matched to a gene: 2.

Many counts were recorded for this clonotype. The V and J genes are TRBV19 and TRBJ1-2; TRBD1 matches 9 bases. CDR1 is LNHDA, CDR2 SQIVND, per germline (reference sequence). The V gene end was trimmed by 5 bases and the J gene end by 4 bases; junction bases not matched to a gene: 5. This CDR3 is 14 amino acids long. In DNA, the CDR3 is TGTGCCAGTAGTGGACAGGGGCGAGGCTATGGCTACACCTTC. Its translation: CASSGQGRGYGYTF.

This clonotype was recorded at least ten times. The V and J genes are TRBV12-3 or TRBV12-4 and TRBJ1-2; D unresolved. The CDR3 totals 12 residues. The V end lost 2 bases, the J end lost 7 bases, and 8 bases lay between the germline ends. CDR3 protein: CASSLSMAGYTF. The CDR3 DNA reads TGTGCCAGCAGTTTAAGTATGGCTGGCTACACCTTC.

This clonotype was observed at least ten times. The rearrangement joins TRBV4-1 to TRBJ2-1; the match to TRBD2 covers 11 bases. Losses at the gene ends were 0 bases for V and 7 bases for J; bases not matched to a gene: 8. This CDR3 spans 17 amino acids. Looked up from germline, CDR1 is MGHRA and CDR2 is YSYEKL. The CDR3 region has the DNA TGCGCCAGCAGCCAAGATAGCCCGACTAGCGGGAAAAATGAGCAGTTCTTC. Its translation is CASSQDSPTSGKNEQFF.

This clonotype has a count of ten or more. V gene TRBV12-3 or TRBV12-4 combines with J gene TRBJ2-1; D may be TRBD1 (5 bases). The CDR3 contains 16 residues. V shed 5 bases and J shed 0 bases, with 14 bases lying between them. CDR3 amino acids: CASSPLRVSSYNEQFF. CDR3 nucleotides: TGTGCCAGCAGTCCCCTCAGGGTCAGCTCCTACAATGAGCAGTTCTTC.

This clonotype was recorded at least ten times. DNA of the CDR3: TGTGCCAGCAGTTTGGTGGGGGTAGGAGAGACCCAGTACTTC. As protein: CASSLVGVGETQYF. The chain combines TRBV12-3 or TRBV12-4 with TRBJ2-5, with D perhaps given as TRBD1 or TRBD2 (5 bases each). The germline V and J ends were trimmed by 3 bases and 4 bases, with 12 bases remaining between them. The CDR3 spans 14 residues.